This record looks at one T cell receptor (beta chain) sequence and its context. Its specificity is unknown. The record originates from a study of cytomegalovirus exposure and HLA in healthy donors. General study findings and limits: There were a few CMV-associated chains whose specificity for CMV antigens was confirmed in vitro. In the approximately 120 validation repertoires, a later analysis found that first-cohort TCR clusters tended to co-occur. Rarity marked most TCR sequences, yet some public TCRs occurred in many donors. Cytomegalovirus status, reportedly, was diagnosed with high specificity and sensitivity by the classifier.

Profiled with immunoSEQ multiplex PCR; TCRdb holds only in-frame clones, not every one. The table has around 130,000 clones, about nine tenths seen once; the top ten hold about 3.5%. The CDR3 consists of 16 residues. Germline-derived CDR1 and CDR2 are SGHAT and FQNNGV. Trimming removed 2 bases from V and 7 bases from J, with 21 bases in between. Source material: PBMCs. The TCR originated in a man aged 25 to 45 in good health and CMV-seronegative. The chain employs TRBV11-2 and TRBJ2-7, with D possibly being TRBD2 (5 bases). The CDR3 bases are TGTGCCAGCAGCTTAAAGTCGGCAGCGGTCGTTTGGGAGCAGTACTTC. It encodes CASSLKSAAVVWEQYF.